This paragraph reports one T cell receptor beta chain. Its target is unknown. The data originate from a study of shared clonotypes between healthy human individuals. The CDR3 is made up of 16 amino acids. The V and J ends lost 2 bases and 4 bases, in that order; junction bases with no gene match: 4. Looked up from germline, CDR1 is MGHRA and CDR2 is YSYEKL. Data came from immunoSEQ multiplex PCR; TCRdb stores just in-frame clones and leaves some out. The table includes some 2.3 million clones, approximately 93% detected once. Broader study findings: In contrast to clonotypes shared by all four donors, non-shared clonotypes had lower generation probabilities.

This receptor was obtained from a man between 18 and 35 years old in good health. Some clones in this sample may be carry-over from other donors' samples. This chain links TRBV4-1 with TRBJ2-1, with 11 bases identical to TRBD2. Sequenced input: naive CD4+ T cells from PBMCs. The subset is: CD45RA+ positively selected. The CDR3 sequence is CASSQTTSGSYNEQFF. CDR3 bases: TGCGCCAGCAGCCAAACAACTAGCGGGAGTTACAATGAGCAGTTCTTC.